Presented here are 5 T cell receptor beta chains from one specimen sequenced in a study of patients and donors after allogeneic stem cell transplantation. TCRdb independently ran MiXCR on the RT-PCR reads; one entry per CDR3 protein. The profile covers about 88,000 distinct CDR3 sequences, with around 46% appearing a single time and more than 55% taken by the ten largest. The sample was blood, either unsorted or a sorted T cell fraction (not recorded which). The receptors derive from a human donor who was either an allogeneic HSCT recipient or a stem cell or donor lymphocyte infusion donor (not recorded which). It is not recorded whose cells these are; they may come from a transplant donor.

The rearrangement uses TRBV5-1 and TRBJ1-5; D is undetermined. CDR1 and CDR2 (germline): SGHRS, YFSETQ. The CDR3 covers 14 residues. Trimming took 0 bases from V and 2 from J, leaving 6 bases between them. The CDR3 sequence is CASSLEGRNQPQHF. CDR3 coding DNA: TGCGCCAGCAGCTTGGAAGGACGCAATCAGCCCCAGCATTTT.

The chain employs TRBV7-3 and TRBJ2-3; D perhaps matches TRBD2 (5 bases). With 3 bases removed from V and 0 bases from J, the gap between germline ends came to 19 bases. The CDR3 length is 18 residues. In germline, CDR1 is SGHTA, CDR2 FQGTGA. The CDR3 DNA is TGTGCCAGCAGCTTTTATGGGTACACCGGGATAAGCACAGATACGCAGTATTTT. Its protein product is CASSFYGYTGISTDTQYF.

DNA of the CDR3: TGCGCCAGCAGCCGGGGCGGGAGGGCCTCAAAGGATACGCAGTATTTT. It is translated as CASSRGGRASKDTQYF. V is TRBV4-3 and J is TRBJ2-3; 9 nucleotides match TRBD2. The V gene end was trimmed by 4 bases and the J gene end by 6 bases; junction bases not matched to a gene: 11. This CDR3 spans 16 amino acids. Germline CDR1 is LGHNA and CDR2 is YSLEER.

This chain links TRBV4-3 with TRBJ1-4; D is ambiguous. The CDR3 is 16 amino acids. The germline V and J ends were trimmed by 0 bases and 4 bases, with 12 bases remaining between them. The germline V gene has CDR1 LGHNA and CDR2 YSLEER. The CDR3 reads CASSQDRRLGNEKLFF. The CDR3 DNA is TGCGCCAGCAGCCAAGATCGAAGACTTGGTAATGAAAAACTGTTTTTT.

The chain links TRBV4-1 to TRBJ1-3; TRBD1 aligns across 7 bases. The junction had 9 bases not matched to a gene; V was cut back by 6 bases and J by 4 bases. Germline CDR1 MGHRA, CDR2 YSYEKL. CDR3 length equals 15 residues. The CDR3 DNA is TGCGCCAGCAGTCGGAATACAGGGGCCGGAAACACCATATATTTT. Protein: CASSRNTGAGNTIYF.